The 16 T cell receptor beta chains given below trace back to one sample, sequenced in a study of blood T cell repertoires in COVID-19. Profiling relied on immunoSEQ multiplex PCR, and the TCRdb table lists in-frame clones only, not all of them. The data hold 150,000 or so clones, with approximately 87% observed a single time. The sequencing sample was made of peripheral blood. The receptors here all came from a man older than 75 with acute or convalescent COVID-19.

This clone was counted only a few times. The rearrangement links TRBV10-3 to TRBJ2-7; 10 nucleotides align to TRBD2. The ends lost 2 bases at V and 1 base at J; junction bases unmatched: 8. The CDR3 extends over 17 amino acids. Germline-derived CDR1 and CDR2 are ENHRY and SYGVKD. DNA of the CDR3: TGTGCCATCAGTGAGCCGACACTAGCGGGATTATCCTACGAGCAGTACTTC. Translation gives CAISEPTLAGLSYEQYF.

This sequence joins TRBV9 and TRBJ2-3; D is unclear. V was clipped by 0 bases and J by 1 base, with 9 bases between them. The CDR3 loop spans 15 amino acids. The germline gives CDR1 SGDLS, CDR2 YYNGEE. The CDR3: CASSVGVGGTDTQYF. In DNA form, the CDR3 reads TGTGCCAGCAGCGTAGGCGTCGGAGGCACAGATACGCAGTATTTT.

The DNA for the CDR3 is TGTGCCAGCAGCCCCGACTCACTAGCGGGCAGATACAATGAGCAGTTCTTC. This codes for CASSPDSLAGRYNEQFF. The chain has TRBV7-2 and TRBJ2-1; the match to TRBD2 covers 9 bases. With V trimmed by 5 bases and J by 4 bases, 12 bases remained unmatched. The CDR3 runs to 17 residues. Germline CDR1 and CDR2: SGHTA and FQGNSA.

The V gene is TRBV9, the J gene TRBJ2-7; possibly TRBD2 for D (6 bases). Trimming cost V 0 bases and J 2 bases, with 9 bases left between them. The CDR3 length is 14 residues. Germline V gives CDR1 SGDLS, CDR2 YYNGEE. The CDR3 DNA sequence: TGTGCCAGCAGCGTAGATGCTAGCGCCTACGAGCAGTACTTC. Translation gives CASSVDASAYEQYF.

This sequence joins TRBV28 and TRBJ1-2; possibly TRBD1 for D (5 bases). The V and J ends lost 5 bases and 4 bases respectively, with 14 bases between them. The CDR3 covers 14 residues. Germline V gives CDR1 MDHEN, CDR2 SYDVKM. This CDR3 reads CASSPTAPGYGYTF. CDR3 coding DNA: TGTGCCAGCAGTCCGACAGCCCCGGGCTATGGCTACACCTTC.

The V call is TRBV11-2, the J call TRBJ2-3; D ambiguous. The CDR3 consists of 14 residues. Deletions cut 3 bases from V and 0 bases from J, with 7 bases between. Germline V gene data show CDR1 as SGHAT and CDR2 as FQNNGV. The CDR3 is CASSLGRSTDTQYF. The CDR3 DNA reads as TGTGCCAGCAGCTTGGGCAGGAGCACAGATACGCAGTATTTT.

The V gene is TRBV6-1, the J gene TRBJ2-1; 7 nucleotides line up with TRBD2. The CDR3 has 16 residues. From germline, CDR1 is MNHNS and CDR2 SASEGT. V was clipped by 2 bases and J by 8 bases; unmatched bases: 12. The CDR3 protein is CASSEHGGSQSYEQFF. CDR3 bases: TGTGCCAGCAGTGAACACGGCGGGAGCCAATCCTATGAGCAGTTCTTC.

The V gene is TRBV24-1, the J gene TRBJ2-7; TRBD2 matches 10 bases. V shed 0 bases and J 3 bases; nucleotides not matched to a gene: 1. CDR3 length: 15 residues. Germline V gene lookup returns CDR1 KGHDR and CDR2 SFDVKD. CDR3 loop: CATSDLLAGDYEQYF. The DNA for the CDR3 is TGTGCCACCAGTGATTTGCTAGCGGGAGACTACGAGCAGTACTTC.

This clone occurred a few times. V usage is TRBV13 and J usage is TRBJ1-1; D remains unclear. Trimming pared 6 bases from V and 0 bases from J, leaving 5 bases between. The CDR3 totals 12 residues. Germline CDR1 and CDR2: PRHDT and FYEKMQ (reference sequence). CDR3 in amino acids: CASRGMNTEAFF. The CDR3 DNA reads as TGTGCCAGCAGGGGCATGAACACTGAAGCTTTCTTT.

J is TRBJ1-6 and V is TRBV7-2; perhaps TRBD1 as D (6 bases). The CDR3 runs to 15 residues. Deletions cut 0 bases from V and 6 bases from J, with 9 bases between. Germline V CDR1 and CDR2: SGHTA, FQGNSA. This CDR3 reads CASSLARTANSPLHF. The CDR3 region has the DNA TGTGCCAGCAGCTTAGCTAGGACAGCTAATTCACCCCTCCACTTT.

The chain recombines TRBV14 with TRBJ2-5; 7 bases are a match to TRBD1. CDR1 is SGHDN, CDR2 FVKESK, per germline. The CDR3 contains 16 residues. The junction had 12 bases not matched to a gene; V was cut back by 4 bases and J by 4 bases. CDR3 sequence reads: CASSLRLTGDGETQYF. The CDR3 DNA reads as TGTGCCAGCAGCCTGCGACTAACAGGGGACGGAGAGACCCAGTACTTC.

The sample holds a few counts of this clone. CDR3 nucleotide sequence: TGTGCCAGCAGCCCATCCGGTAGAGGGGGCTTCTATGGCTACACCTTC. Residues: CASSPSGRGGFYGYTF. The chain couples TRBV5-4 to TRBJ1-2, with 7 bases identical to TRBD1. Germline-derived CDR1 and CDR2 are SGHNT and YYREEE (reference sequence). The CDR3 extends over 16 amino acids. Trimming removed 4 bases from V and 4 bases from J; junction bases left unmatched: 13.

The chain uses TRBV27 and TRBJ1-6; 8 nucleotides align to TRBD1. Germline lookup yields CDR1 MNHEY and CDR2 SMNVEV (reference sequence). The CDR3 contains 16 residues. With 4 bases clipped from V and 6 bases from J, the junction kept 8 bases outside the gene matches. CDR3 amino acids: CASSSGTGRSNSPLHF. The CDR3 nucleotides read TGTGCCAGCAGTTCAGGGACAGGCCGATCTAATTCACCCCTCCACTTT.

This clone appeared a single time. This sequence joins TRBV5-1 and TRBJ2-1, with 7 nucleotides matching TRBD1. The CDR3 has 15 amino acids. J was trimmed by 9 bases and V by 0 bases; bases with no gene match: 9. Germline CDR1 SGHRS, CDR2 YFSETQ. Here the CDR3 reads CASSLAPTGSTEQFF. In DNA, the CDR3 is TGCGCCAGCAGCTTGGCTCCGACAGGGAGTACTGAGCAGTTCTTC. Complete variable domain (other parts from reference TRBV5-1 and TRBJ2-1): KAGVTQTPRYLIKTRGQQVTLSCSPISGHRSVSWYQQTPGQGLQFLFEYFSETQRNKGNFPGRFSGRQFSNSRSEMNVSTLELGDSALYLCASSLAPTGSTEQFFGPGTRLTVL.

J is TRBJ2-4 and V is TRBV18; D is perhaps TRBD1 (6 bases). CDR3 length: 16 amino acids. Trimming removed 2 bases at V and 1 base at J, with 12 bases between. Germline CDR1 reads KGHSH; CDR2 reads LQKENI. CDR3 in amino acids: CASSPGGTLAKNIQYF. The CDR3, as DNA: TGTGCCAGCTCACCAGGGGGCACCTTGGCCAAAAACATTCAGTACTTC. The variable domain in full, completed from reference TRBV18 and TRBJ2-4, reads NAGVMQNPRHLVRRRGQEARLRCSPMKGHSHVYWYRQLPEEGLKFMVYLQKENIIDESGMPKERFSAEFPKEGPSILRIQQVVRGDSAAYFCASSPGGTLAKNIQYFGAGTRLSVL.

In its sample, this clone was seen once. One end of the junction does not line up with germline, which may come from a read error. This chain joins TRBV28 and TRBJ1-5; TRBD1 agrees at 9 bases. Germline-derived CDR1 and CDR2 are MDHEN and SYDVKM. The CDR3 consists of 15 residues. CDR3 coding DNA: TGTGCCGGCAGGCGCACAGGGGGCGAGGGTCAGCCCCAGCATTTT. Its translation: CAGRRTGGEGQPQHF.